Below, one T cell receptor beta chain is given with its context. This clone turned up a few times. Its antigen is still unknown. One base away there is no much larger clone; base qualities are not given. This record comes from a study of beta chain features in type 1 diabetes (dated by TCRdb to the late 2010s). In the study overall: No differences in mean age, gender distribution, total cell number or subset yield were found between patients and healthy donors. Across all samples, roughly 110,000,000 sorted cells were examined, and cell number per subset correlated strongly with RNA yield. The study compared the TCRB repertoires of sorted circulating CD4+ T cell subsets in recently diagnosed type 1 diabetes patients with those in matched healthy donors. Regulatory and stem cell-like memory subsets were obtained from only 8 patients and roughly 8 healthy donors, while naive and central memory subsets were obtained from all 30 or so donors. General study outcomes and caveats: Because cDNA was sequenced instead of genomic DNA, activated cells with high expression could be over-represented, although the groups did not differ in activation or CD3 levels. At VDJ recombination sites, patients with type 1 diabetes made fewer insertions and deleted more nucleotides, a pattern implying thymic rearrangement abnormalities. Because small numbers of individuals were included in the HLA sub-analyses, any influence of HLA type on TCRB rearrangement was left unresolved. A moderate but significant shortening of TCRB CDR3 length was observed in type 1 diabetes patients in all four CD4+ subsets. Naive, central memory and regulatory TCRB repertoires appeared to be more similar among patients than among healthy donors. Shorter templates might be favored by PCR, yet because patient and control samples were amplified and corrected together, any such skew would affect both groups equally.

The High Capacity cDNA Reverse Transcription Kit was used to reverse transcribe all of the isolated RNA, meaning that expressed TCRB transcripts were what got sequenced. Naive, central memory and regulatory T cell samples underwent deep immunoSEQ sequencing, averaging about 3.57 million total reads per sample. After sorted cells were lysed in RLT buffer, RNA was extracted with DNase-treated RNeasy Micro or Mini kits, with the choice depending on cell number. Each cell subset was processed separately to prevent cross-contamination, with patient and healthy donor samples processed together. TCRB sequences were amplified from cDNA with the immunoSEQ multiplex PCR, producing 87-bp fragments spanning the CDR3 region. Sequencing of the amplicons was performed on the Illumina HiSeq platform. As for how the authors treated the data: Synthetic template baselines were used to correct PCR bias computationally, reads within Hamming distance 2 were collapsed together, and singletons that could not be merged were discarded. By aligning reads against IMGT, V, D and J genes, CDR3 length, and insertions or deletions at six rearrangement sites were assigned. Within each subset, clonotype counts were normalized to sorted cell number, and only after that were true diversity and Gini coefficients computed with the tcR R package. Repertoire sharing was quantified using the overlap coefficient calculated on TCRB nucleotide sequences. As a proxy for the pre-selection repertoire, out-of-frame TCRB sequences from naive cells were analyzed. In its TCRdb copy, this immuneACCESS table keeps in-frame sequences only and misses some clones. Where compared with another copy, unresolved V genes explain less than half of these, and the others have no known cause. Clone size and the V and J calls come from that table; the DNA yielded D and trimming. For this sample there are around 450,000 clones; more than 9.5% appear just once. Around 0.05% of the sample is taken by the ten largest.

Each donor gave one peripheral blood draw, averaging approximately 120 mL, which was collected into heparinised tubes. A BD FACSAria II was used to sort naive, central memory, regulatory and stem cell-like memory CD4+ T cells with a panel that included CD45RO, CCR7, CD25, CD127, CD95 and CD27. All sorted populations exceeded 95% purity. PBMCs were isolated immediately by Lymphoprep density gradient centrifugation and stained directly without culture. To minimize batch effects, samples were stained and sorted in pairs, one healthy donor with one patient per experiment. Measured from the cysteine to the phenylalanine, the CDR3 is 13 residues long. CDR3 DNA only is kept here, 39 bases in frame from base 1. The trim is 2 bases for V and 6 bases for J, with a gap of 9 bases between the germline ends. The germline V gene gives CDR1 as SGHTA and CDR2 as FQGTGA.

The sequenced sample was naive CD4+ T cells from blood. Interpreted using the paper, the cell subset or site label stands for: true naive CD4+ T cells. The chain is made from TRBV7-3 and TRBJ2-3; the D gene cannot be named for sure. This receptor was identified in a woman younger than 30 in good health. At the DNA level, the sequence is TGTGCCAGCAGCTTATTAGGGATGGATACGCAGTATTTT. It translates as CASSLLGMDTQYF.